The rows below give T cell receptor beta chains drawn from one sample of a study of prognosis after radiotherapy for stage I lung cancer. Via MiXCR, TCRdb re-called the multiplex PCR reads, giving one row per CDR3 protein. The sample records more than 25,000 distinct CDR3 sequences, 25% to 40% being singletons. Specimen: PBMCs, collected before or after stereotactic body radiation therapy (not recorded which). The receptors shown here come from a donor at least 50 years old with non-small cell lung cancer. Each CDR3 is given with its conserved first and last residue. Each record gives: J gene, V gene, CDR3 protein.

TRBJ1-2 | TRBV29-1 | CSVAGSYGYTF
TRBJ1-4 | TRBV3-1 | CASSQGTANEKLFF
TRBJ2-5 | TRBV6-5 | CASSYEVRGWDF
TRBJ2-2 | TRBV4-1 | CASRTEHGNTGELFF
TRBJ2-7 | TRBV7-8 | CASSSGFRTPYEQYF
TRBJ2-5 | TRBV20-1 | CSARSPGGTQYF
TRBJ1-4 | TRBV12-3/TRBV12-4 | CASSLAGATNEKLFF
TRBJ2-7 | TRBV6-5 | CASSLTAAKTYF
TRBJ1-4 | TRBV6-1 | CASRGGQENEKLFF
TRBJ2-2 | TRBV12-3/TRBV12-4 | CASSSNTGELFF
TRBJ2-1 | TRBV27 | CASSPSGTYNEQFF
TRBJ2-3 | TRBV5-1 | CASSLAAGGTDTQYF
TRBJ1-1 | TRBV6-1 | CASSEPGTDEAFF
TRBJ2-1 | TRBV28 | CASSPRTSGSDEQFF
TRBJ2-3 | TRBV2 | CASTPGRYPLLFTDTQYF